The rows below give T cell receptor beta chains drawn from one sample of a study of cytomegalovirus exposure and HLA in healthy donors. TCRdb keeps only in-frame clones here, not all; method: immunoSEQ multiplex PCR. The repertoire has 250,000 to 350,000 clones, roughly 80% of them found once; the top ten carry more than 0.3%. Sequenced material: PBMCs. These receptors all stem from a girl aged 2 to 10 in good health and CMV-seronegative. CDR3s include the opening cysteine and the closing phenylalanine or tryptophan. A D gene is named only where the DNA matches it firmly. Rows may omit the clone size; those that give it use once, few, many or a size class.

clone_size	cdr3_length	d_call	v_call	j_call	cdr3_aa	cdr3_nt
.	16	.	TRBV7-3	TRBJ2-7	CASSPNGGRPSYEQYF	TGTGCCAGCAGCCCAAACGGGGGGCGTCCGTCCTACGAGCAGTACTTC
few	13	.	TRBV5-1	TRBJ2-3	CASRIGVKDTQYF	TGCGCCAGCAGAATCGGGGTAAAAGATACGCAGTATTTT
.	17	TRBD2	TRBV4-1	TRBJ2-3	CASSRTQGLAGADTQYF	TGCGCCAGCAGCCGGACACAGGGACTAGCGGGAGCGGATACGCAGTATTTT
.	16	TRBD2	TRBV29-1	TRBJ2-7	CSVEGLGTSGSDEQYF	TGCAGCGTTGAAGGGCTCGGGACTAGCGGGAGCGACGAGCAGTACTTC
.	15	TRBD2	TRBV7-6	TRBJ2-1	CASSFMRERGNEQFF	TGTGCCAGCAGCTTTATGAGGGAGCGGGGCAATGAGCAGTTCTTC
.	14	TRBD2	TRBV7-3	TRBJ2-3	CASSFRDYRDTQYF	TGTGCCAGCAGCTTTAGGGACTATCGAGATACGCAGTATTTT
.	18	TRBD2	TRBV7-8	TRBJ2-7	CASSRPQRGGSRIYEQYF	TGTGCCAGCAGCCGGCCCCAGCGGGGGGGTAGTAGGATCTACGAGCAGTACTTC
few	14	.	TRBV19	TRBJ1-1	CASSIGRGNTEAFF	TGTGCCAGTAGTATTGGTCGGGGGAACACTGAAGCTTTCTTT
.	13	.	TRBV7-2	TRBJ1-2	CASSLDSYYGYTF	TGTGCCAGCAGCTTAGACAGCTACTATGGCTACACCTTC
once	15	.	TRBV4-1	TRBJ2-1	CASSKKLGFANEQFF	TGCGCCAGCAGCAAAAAACTAGGTTTCGCCAATGAGCAGTTCTTC
few	15	.	TRBV5-5	TRBJ2-7	CASSWNSLISYEQYF	TGTGCCAGCAGCTGGAACAGCCTTATATCCTACGAGCAGTACTTC
few	13	.	TRBV29-1	TRBJ1-1	CSVQGRMNTEAFF	TGCAGCGTACAGGGTAGGATGAACACTGAAGCTTTCTTT
.	13	.	TRBV28	TRBJ1-1	CASSLDGSTEAFF	TGTGCCAGCAGCCTGGACGGGAGCACTGAAGCTTTCTTT
once	14	.	TRBV27	TRBJ1-6	CASSLRLYNSPLHF	TGTGCCAGCAGTTTAAGACTTTATAATTCACCCCTCCACTTT
.	16	TRBD2	TRBV14	TRBJ2-1	CASSFRLAGSFNEQFF	TGTGCCAGCAGCTTCCGACTAGCTGGTTCTTTCAATGAGCAGTTCTTC
.	14	.	TRBV5-6	TRBJ1-1	CASSFFPGNSEAFF	TGTGCCAGCAGCTTTTTTCCCGGGAATTCTGAAGCTTTCTTT
.	15	.	TRBV7-9	TRBJ1-2	CASSLSQASNYGYTF	TGTGCCAGCAGCTTGTCGCAGGCCTCTAACTATGGCTACACCTTC
.	15	.	TRBV27	TRBJ1-5	CASSLGGGMGQPQHF	TGTGCCAGCAGTTTAGGGGGGGGAATGGGTCAGCCCCAGCATTTT
.	11	.	TRBV19	TRBJ1-1	CASLMNTEAFF	TGTGCCAGTCTAATGAACACTGAAGCTTTCTTT
.	15	.	TRBV7-8	TRBJ1-2	CASSFSDLAVPGYTF	TGTGCCAGCAGCTTTTCTGATTTAGCGGTGCCCGGCTACACCTTC
.	15	TRBD1	TRBV10-3	TRBJ1-2	CAISVGQGFNYGYTF	TGTGCCATCAGCGTTGGACAGGGGTTTAACTATGGCTACACCTTC
.	13	.	TRBV6-1	TRBJ1-2	CASSVREEGGYTF	TGTGCCAGCAGTGTTCGGGAAGAAGGTGGCTACACCTTC
.	14	.	TRBV6-5	TRBJ2-2	CASKHPLPTGELFF	TGTGCCAGCAAGCACCCCCTACCAACCGGGGAGCTGTTTTTT
.	15	TRBD1	TRBV5-1	TRBJ1-1	CASSLYGTGNTEAFF	TGCGCCAGCAGCTTATACGGGACAGGGAACACTGAAGCTTTCTTT
few	15	.	TRBV2	TRBJ1-1	CASSEVRNSNTEAFF	TGTGCCAGCAGTGAAGTCCGGAACAGTAACACTGAAGCTTTCTTT
few	14	.	TRBV6-6	TRBJ2-2	CASSYSSDTGELFF	TGTGCCAGCAGTTACTCTAGCGACACCGGGGAGCTGTTTTTT
.	18	.	TRBV11-3	TRBJ2-7	CASSLARRITKATYEQYF	TGTGCCAGCAGCTTAGCACGGAGGATTACCAAAGCGACCTACGAGCAGTACTTC
.	17	TRBD2	TRBV11-2	TRBJ2-1	CASSSESSGSSYNEQFF	TGTGCCAGCAGCTCAGAATCTAGCGGAAGCTCCTACAATGAGCAGTTCTTC
.	14	TRBD1	TRBV7-9	TRBJ1-2	CASSLTDRVYGYTF	TGTGCCAGCAGCTTAACAGACAGGGTCTATGGCTACACCTTC
.	20	TRBD2	TRBV27	TRBJ2-2	CASSLSGLAGPHKPGGELFF	TGTGCCAGCAGTCTATCGGGACTAGCGGGCCCCCATAAGCCAGGCGGGGAGCTGTTTTTT
.	13	TRBD1	TRBV29-1	TRBJ2-3	CSAGTGGTDTQYF	TGCAGCGCTGGGACAGGGGGAACAGATACGCAGTATTTT